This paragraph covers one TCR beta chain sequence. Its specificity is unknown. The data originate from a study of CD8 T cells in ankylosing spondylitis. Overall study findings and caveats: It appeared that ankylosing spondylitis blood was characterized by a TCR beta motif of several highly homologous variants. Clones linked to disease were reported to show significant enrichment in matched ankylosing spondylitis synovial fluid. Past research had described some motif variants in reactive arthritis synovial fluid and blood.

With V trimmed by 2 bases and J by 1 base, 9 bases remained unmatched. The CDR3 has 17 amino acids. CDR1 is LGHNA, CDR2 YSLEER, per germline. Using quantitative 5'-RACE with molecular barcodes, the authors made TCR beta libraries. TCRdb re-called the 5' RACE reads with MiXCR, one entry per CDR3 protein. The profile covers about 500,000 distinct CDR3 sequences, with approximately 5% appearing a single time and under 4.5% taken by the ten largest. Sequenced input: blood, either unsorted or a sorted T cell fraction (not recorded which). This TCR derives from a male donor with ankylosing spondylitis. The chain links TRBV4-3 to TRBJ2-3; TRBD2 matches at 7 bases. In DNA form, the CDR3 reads TGCGCCAGCAGCCAACCCCCCCAGCGGGGTGGCACAGATACGCAGTATTTT. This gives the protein CASSQPPQRGGTDTQYF.